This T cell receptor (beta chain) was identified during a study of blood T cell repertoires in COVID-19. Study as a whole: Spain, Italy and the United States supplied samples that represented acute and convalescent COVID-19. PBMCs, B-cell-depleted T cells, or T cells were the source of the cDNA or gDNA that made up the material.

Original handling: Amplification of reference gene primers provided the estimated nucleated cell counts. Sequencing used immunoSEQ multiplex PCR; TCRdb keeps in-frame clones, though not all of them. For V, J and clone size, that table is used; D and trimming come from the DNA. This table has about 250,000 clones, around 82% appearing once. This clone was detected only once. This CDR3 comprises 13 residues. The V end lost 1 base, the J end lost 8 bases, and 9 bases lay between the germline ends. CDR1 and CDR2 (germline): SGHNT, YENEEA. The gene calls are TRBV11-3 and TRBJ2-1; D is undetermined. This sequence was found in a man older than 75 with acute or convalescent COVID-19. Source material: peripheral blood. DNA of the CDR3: TGTGCCAGCAGCTTAGTGGCCAGGCATGAGCAGTTCTTC. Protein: CASSLVARHEQFF.